In this sample, the clone carrying this TCR beta chain turned up many times. The antigen is undetermined. These data come from a study of type 1 regulatory T cells. Study-wide context: This in vitro CD4 product, T-allo10, is enriched for Tr1 cells and alloantigen-specific.

The CDR3 length is 13 residues. The V and J ends lost 0 bases and 0 bases respectively, with 3 bases between them. The germline gives CDR1 DFQATT, CDR2 SNEGSKA (reference sequence). MiXCR, applied by TCRdb to the reads, yields one record per CDR3 protein. The sample lists approximately 14,000 distinct CDR3 sequences; about an eighth were seen once. The sequence was collected from a human donor in good health. The chain links TRBV20-1 to TRBJ1-5; D is undetermined. The sequenced sample consisted of cultured T cells, either the whole culture or a sorted T cell fraction (not recorded which). The CDR3 sequence is CSAREGSNQPQHF. CDR3 bases: TGCAGTGCTAGAGAGGGTAGCAATCAGCCCCAGCATTTT.